The next 13 T cell receptor beta chains were all read from a single sample in a study of CD8 T cells in Susac syndrome. RNA in amounts of 0.5 to 1 ug was reverse transcribed with random hexamers. TCRdb reprocessed the immunoSEQ multiplex PCR reads via MiXCR and lists one record per CDR3 protein. Seen here are 55,000 to 75,000 distinct CDR3 sequences, approximately 93% observed once, and the top ten hold roughly 0.16%. What was sequenced was CD4+ T cells from PBMCs. These receptors all come from a human donor with Susac syndrome.

Written as DNA, the CDR3 is TGTGCCAGCTCAATGGACAGGACGGGTCACGAGCAGTACTTC. Translation gives CASSMDRTGHEQYF. J is TRBJ2-7 and V is TRBV18; 7 positions match TRBD1. Losses at the gene ends were 5 bases for V and 5 bases for J; bases not matched to a gene: 9. CDR3 size: 14 residues. Germline V gene data show CDR1 as KGHSH and CDR2 as LQKENI.

This chain uses TRBV6-1 with TRBJ2-1; perhaps TRBD1 as D (6 bases). From germline, CDR1 is MNHNS and CDR2 SASEGT. CDR3 length: 12 residues. The ends were cut back, 10 bases at V and 9 bases at J, with 16 bases in the middle. This CDR3 is CATIHRVREQFF. The CDR3, as DNA: TGTGCCACCATACACAGGGTGCGTGAGCAGTTCTTC.

V and J are TRBV7-3 and TRBJ2-3, with 10 bases aligning to TRBD2. The length of the CDR3 is 16 residues. Germline V gives CDR1 SGHTA, CDR2 FQGTGA. J was trimmed by 6 bases and V by 5 bases; bases with no gene match: 11. CDR3 nucleotide sequence: TGTGCCAGCAGCCGTAGCGGGGGGCTCCCTTCTGATACGCAGTATTTT. It codes for CASSRSGGLPSDTQYF.

This chain joins TRBV20-1 and TRBJ2-1; D is uncertain. V was cut by 1 base and J by 6 bases, with 16 bases left in between. The germline V gene encodes CDR1 DFQATT and CDR2 SNEGSKA (reference sequence). The CDR3 is 15 amino acids. The CDR3 nucleotides are TGCAGTGCTAGAGTAGGTAGCCGCTTAGTCAATGAGCAGTTCTTC. As protein: CSARVGSRLVNEQFF.

This CDR3 reads CASSRGTGYGYTF. As DNA, the CDR3 is TGTGCCAGCAGTCGTGGAACGGGCTATGGCTACACCTTC. The chain joins TRBV6-2 or TRBV6-3 to TRBJ1-2; D unresolved. From germline, CDR1 is MNHEY and CDR2 SVGEGT. V gave up 5 bases and J gave up 4 bases, with 11 bases separating them. The CDR3 consists of 13 residues.

The chain's CDR3 is CASSFGGASYEQYF. Here the CDR3 DNA reads TGTGCCAGCAGTTTTGGCGGGGCTTCCTACGAGCAGTACTTC. The chain employs TRBV12-3 or TRBV12-4 and TRBJ2-7; weak D call: TRBD2 (6 bases). The CDR3 is 14 amino acids. The V end was cut by 3 bases, the J end by 1 base, with 10 bases between.

The V call is TRBV5-1, the J call TRBJ1-2, with unresolved D. The CDR3 spans 13 residues. CDR1 is SGHRS and CDR2 is YFSETQ in the germline V gene. The V end lost 4 bases, the J end lost 8 bases, and 15 bases lay between the germline ends. CDR3 DNA: TGCGCCAGCAGCCCCGGAGAGGGCTGGGGCTACACCTTC. Translated: CASSPGEGWGYTF.

V is TRBV7-2 and J is TRBJ2-7; D perhaps matches TRBD2 (5 bases). Germline-derived CDR1 and CDR2 are SGHTA and FQGNSA. This CDR3 is built from 15 residues. V shed 1 base and J shed 0 bases, with 10 bases lying between them. In DNA form, the CDR3 reads TGTGCCAGCAGCTTAGATGCGGGCCGCTCCTACGAGCAGTACTTC. Residues: CASSLDAGRSYEQYF.

The chain is built from TRBV6-2 or TRBV6-3 and TRBJ2-4; possible D gene TRBD1, 5 bases. CDR3 length equals 20 residues. V was pared by 4 bases and J by 0 bases, with 25 bases between. Germline V gives CDR1 MNHEY, CDR2 SVGEGT. CDR3 region: CASSWGRRTQGDLAKNIQYF. The CDR3 DNA reads as TGTGCCAGCAGTTGGGGCAGAAGAACGCAAGGCGACCTAGCCAAAAACATTCAGTACTTC.

The chain links TRBV10-3 to TRBJ2-7, with D unclear. The CDR3 runs to 15 residues. V lost 0 bases and J lost 3, with 12 bases in between. CDR1 and CDR2 (germline): ENHRY, SYGVKD. Written as DNA, the CDR3 is TGTGCCATCAGTGAGTCGAAGCAGGCTCACTACGAGCAGTACTTC. Protein sequence: CAISESKQAHYEQYF.

The chain is built from TRBV9 and TRBJ2-2, with a possible D match to TRBD1 (6 bases). V was clipped by 3 bases and J by 5 bases, with 17 bases between them. Germline CDR1 reads SGDLS; CDR2 reads YYNGEE. The CDR3 spans 16 residues. CDR3 coding DNA: TGTGCCAGCAGCGGGGCACCCGGGACACGGACCGGGGAGCTGTTTTTT. As protein: CASSGAPGTRTGELFF.

V gene TRBV15 combines with J gene TRBJ1-1, with TRBD1 identical over 8 bases. Losses at the gene ends were 0 bases for V and 3 bases for J; bases not matched to a gene: 12. CDR3 size: 18 residues. CDR1 and CDR2 from the germline V gene are LNHNV and YYDKDF (reference sequence). As DNA, the CDR3 is TGTGCCACCAGCAGAGATCATCCGGACAGGGAGGAAGACACTGAAGCTTTCTTT. Translating gives CATSRDHPDREEDTEAFF.

CDR3: CASRSTGTGEKLFF. For the CDR3, the DNA is TGTGCCAGCAGGTCGACAGGGACGGGTGAAAAACTGTTTTTT. V usage is TRBV6-6 and J usage is TRBJ1-4, with 7 positions matching TRBD1. This CDR3 comprises 14 residues. CDR1 MNHNY and CDR2 SVGAGI come from the germline V gene (reference sequence). V lost 6 bases, J lost 7 bases, and 8 bases stayed unmatched.